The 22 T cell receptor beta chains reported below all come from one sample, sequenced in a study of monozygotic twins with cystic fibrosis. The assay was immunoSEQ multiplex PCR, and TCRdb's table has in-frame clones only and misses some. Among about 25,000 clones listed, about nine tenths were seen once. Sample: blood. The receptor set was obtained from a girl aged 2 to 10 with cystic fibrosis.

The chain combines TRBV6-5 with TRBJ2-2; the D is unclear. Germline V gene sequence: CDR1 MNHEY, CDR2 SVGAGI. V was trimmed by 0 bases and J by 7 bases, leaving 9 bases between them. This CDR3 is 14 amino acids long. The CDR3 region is CASSYSGPGGELFF. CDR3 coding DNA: TGTGCCAGCAGTTACTCCGGTCCCGGCGGGGAGCTGTTTTTT.

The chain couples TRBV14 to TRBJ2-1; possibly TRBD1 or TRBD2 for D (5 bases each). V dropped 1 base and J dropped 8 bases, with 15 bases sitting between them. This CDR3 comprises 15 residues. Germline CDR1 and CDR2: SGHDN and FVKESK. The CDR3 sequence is CASSQVRDHLHEQFF. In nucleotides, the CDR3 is TGTGCCAGCAGCCAAGTACGGGACCACCTCCATGAGCAGTTCTTC.

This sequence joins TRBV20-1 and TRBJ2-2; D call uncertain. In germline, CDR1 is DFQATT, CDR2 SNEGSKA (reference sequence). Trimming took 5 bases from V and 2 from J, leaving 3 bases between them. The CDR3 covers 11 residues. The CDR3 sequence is CSAPNTGELFF. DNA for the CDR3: TGCAGTGCTCCCAACACCGGGGAGCTGTTTTTT.

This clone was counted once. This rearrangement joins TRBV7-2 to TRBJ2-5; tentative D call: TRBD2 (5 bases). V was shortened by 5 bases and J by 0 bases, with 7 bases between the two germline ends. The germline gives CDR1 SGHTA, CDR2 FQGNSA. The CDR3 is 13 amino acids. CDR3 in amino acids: CASSRGYQETQYF. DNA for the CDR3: TGTGCCAGCAGCCGAGGGTACCAAGAGACCCAGTACTTC. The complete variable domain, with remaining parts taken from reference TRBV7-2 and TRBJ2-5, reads GAGVSQSPSNKVTEKGKDVELRCDPISGHTALYWYRQSLGQGLEFLIYFQGNSAPDKSGLPSDRFSAERTGGSVSTLTIQRTQQEDSAVYLCASSRGYQETQYFGPGTRLLVL.

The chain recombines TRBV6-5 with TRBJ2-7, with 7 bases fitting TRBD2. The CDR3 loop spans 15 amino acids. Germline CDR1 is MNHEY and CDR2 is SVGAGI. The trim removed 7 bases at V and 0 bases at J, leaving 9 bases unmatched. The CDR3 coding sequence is TGTGCCAGCAAGCAGCGGGGATTAAGCTCCTACGAGCAGTACTTC. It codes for CASKQRGLSSYEQYF.

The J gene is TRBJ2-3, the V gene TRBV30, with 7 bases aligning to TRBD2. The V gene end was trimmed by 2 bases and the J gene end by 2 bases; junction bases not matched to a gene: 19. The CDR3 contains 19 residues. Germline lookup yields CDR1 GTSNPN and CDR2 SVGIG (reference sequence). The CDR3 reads CAWSSLWGGEAVITDTQYF. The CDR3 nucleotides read TGTGCCTGGAGTTCCCTGTGGGGGGGGGAGGCGGTTATCACAGATACGCAGTATTTT.

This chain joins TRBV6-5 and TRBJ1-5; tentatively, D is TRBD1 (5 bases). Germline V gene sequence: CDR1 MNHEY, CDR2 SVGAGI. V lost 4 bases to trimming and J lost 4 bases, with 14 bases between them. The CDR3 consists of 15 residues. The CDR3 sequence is CASSSRARANQPQHF. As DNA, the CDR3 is TGTGCCAGCAGTTCCCGGGCCAGGGCAAATCAGCCCCAGCATTTT.

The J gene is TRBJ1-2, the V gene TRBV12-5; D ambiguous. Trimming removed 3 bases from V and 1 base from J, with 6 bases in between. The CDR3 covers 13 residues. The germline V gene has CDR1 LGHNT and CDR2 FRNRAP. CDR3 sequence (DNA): TGTGCTAGTGGTTTCACAGATAACTATGGCTACACCTTC. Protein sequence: CASGFTDNYGYTF.

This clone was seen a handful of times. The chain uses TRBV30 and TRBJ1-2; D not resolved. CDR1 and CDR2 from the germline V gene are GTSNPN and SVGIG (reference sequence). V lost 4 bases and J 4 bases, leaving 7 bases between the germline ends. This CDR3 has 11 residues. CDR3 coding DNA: TGTGCCTGGACCGGTGGCTATGGCTACACCTTC. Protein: CAWTGGYGYTF.

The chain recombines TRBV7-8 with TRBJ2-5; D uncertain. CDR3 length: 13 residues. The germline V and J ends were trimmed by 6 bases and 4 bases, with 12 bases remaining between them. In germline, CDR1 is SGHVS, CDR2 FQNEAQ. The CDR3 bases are TGTGCCAGCAGTAGAGACCGGTCAGAGACCCAGTACTTC. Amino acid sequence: CASSRDRSETQYF.

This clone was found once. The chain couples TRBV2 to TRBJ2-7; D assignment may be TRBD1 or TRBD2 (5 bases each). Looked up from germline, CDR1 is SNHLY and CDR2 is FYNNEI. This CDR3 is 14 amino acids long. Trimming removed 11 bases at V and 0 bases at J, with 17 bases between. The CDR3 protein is CALQTGDGSYEQYF. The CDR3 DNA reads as TGTGCCCTCCAGACTGGGGACGGCTCCTACGAGCAGTACTTC.

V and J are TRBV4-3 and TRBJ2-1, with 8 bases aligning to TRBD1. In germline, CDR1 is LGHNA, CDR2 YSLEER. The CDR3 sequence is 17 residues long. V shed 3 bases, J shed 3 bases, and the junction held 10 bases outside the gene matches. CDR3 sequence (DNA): TGCGCCAGCAGCCACGAACAGGGACAGGACTACTACAATGAGCAGTTCTTC. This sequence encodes CASSHEQGQDYYNEQFF.

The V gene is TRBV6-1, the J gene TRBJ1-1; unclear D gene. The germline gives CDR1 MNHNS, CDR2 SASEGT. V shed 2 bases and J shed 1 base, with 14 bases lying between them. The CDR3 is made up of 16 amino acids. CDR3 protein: CASSENWVQRNTEAFF. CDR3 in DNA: TGTGCCAGCAGTGAAAACTGGGTACAGCGGAACACTGAAGCTTTCTTT.

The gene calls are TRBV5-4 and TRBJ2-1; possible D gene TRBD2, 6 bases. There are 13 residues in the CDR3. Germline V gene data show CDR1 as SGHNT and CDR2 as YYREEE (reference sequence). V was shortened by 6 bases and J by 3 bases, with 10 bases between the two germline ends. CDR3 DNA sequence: TGTGCCAGCACCCGGACTAACTACAATGAGCAGTTCTTC. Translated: CASTRTNYNEQFF.

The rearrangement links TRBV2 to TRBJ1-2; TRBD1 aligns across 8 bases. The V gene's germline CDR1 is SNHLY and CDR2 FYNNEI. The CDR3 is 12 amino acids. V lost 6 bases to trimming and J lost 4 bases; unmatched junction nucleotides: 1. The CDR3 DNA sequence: TGTGCCAGCAGCGACAGGGGCTATGGCTACACCTTC. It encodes CASSDRGYGYTF.

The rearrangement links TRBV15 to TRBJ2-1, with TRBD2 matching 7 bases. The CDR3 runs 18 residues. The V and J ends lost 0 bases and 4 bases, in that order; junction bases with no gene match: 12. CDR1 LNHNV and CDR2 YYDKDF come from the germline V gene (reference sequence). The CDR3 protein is CATSRDLLRGLLYNEQFF. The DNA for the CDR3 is TGTGCCACCAGCAGAGATCTTTTGCGGGGACTACTTTACAATGAGCAGTTCTTC.

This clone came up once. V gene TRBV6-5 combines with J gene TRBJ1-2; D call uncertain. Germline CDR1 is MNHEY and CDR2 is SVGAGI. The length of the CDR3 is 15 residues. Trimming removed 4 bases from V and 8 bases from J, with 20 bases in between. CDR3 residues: CASSSPFRGRGGYTF. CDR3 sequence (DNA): TGTGCCAGCAGTTCACCATTTCGGGGTCGGGGAGGCTACACCTTC.

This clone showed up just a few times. The CDR3 DNA follows: TGTGCCAGCAGAACTTCCGGGACAGGGATCAATGAGCAGTTCTTC. Translation: CASRTSGTGINEQFF. The gene calls are TRBV11-2 and TRBJ2-1; 9 bases line up with TRBD1. There are 15 residues in the CDR3. The V and J ends lost 6 bases and 6 bases, in that order; junction bases with no gene match: 9. The germline V gene encodes CDR1 SGHAT and CDR2 FQNNGV.

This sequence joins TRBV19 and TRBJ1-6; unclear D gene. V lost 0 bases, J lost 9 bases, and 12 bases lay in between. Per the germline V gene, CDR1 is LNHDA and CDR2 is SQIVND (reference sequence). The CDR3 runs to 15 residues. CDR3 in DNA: TGTGCCAGTAGTATAGATCGGGGATCCGGTTCACCCCTCCACTTT. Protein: CASSIDRGSGSPLHF.

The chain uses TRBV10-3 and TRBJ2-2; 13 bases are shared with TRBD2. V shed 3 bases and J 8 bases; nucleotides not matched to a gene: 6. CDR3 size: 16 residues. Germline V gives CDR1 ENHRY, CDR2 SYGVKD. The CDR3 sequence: CAISDGTSGEAGELFF. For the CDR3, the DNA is TGTGCCATCAGTGACGGGACTAGCGGGGAGGCGGGGGAGCTGTTTTTT.

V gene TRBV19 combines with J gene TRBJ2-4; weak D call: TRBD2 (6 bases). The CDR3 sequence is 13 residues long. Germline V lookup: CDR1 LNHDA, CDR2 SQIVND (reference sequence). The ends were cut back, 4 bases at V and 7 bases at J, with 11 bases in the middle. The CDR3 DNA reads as TGTGCCAGTAGTAAGAATGGGGGGAACATTCAGTACTTC. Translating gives CASSKNGGNIQYF. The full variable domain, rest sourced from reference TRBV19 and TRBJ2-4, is DGGITQSPKYLFRKEGQNVTLSCEQNLNHDAMYWYRQDPGQGLRLIYYSQIVNDFQKGDIAEGYSVSREKKESFPLTVTSAQKNPTAFYLCASSKNGGNIQYFGAGTRLSVL.

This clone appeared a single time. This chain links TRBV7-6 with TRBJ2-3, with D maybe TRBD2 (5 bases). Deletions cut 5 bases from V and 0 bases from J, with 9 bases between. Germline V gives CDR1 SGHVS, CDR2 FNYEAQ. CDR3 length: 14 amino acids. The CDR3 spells CASSTRTSTDTQYF. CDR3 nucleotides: TGTGCCAGCAGCACACGGACTAGCACAGATACGCAGTATTTT.